The sequence of this T cell receptor (beta chain) was determined in a study of OX40 agonist ivuxolimab in advanced cancers. Whole-study context: Having had anti-PD-1, anti-PD-L1 or anti-CTLA-4 therapy before was allowed, and around 44% had some. General observations from the study: The mean number of expanded clones was higher in CD8+ T cells than in CD4+. The work left the antigen specificity of expanded peripheral T cells undetermined. Clones of CD4+ and CD8+ blood T cells grew by week 6 at doses of 0.1 to 3.0 mg/kg.

The data were produced by immunoSEQ multiplex PCR, yet TCRdb's version contains in-frame clones alone and is incomplete. The sample shows tens of thousands of clones, around 89% of them seen only once. Concerning this clone: The antigen remains undetermined.

Sequencing was performed on CD4+ or CD8+ T cells sorted from blood, taken in a trial of the OX40 agonist ivuxolimab. The sequence was obtained from an adult with an advanced solid tumor such as melanoma, head and neck, liver or kidney cancer.

The CDR3 sequence: CASSPGAEGKTGELFF. The CDR3 coding sequence is TGTGCCAGCAGCCCGGGGGCGGAGGGGAAGACCGGGGAGCTGTTTTTT. The gene calls are TRBV13 and TRBJ2-2; D may match TRBD1 or TRBD2 (6 bases each). V was cut by 5 bases and J by 5 bases, with 18 bases left in between. Germline CDR1 and CDR2: PRHDT and FYEKMQ (reference sequence). This CDR3 region has 16 residues.